The 28 T cell receptor beta chains below come from one sample, sequenced in a study of T cell clonality in common variable immunodeficiency. Sequencing was performed with immunoSEQ multiplex PCR; in TCRdb, only in-frame clones are kept and a portion is missing. Observed are around 21,000 clones, no singletons, with the top ten taking around 6.1%. Antigens of these TCRs are unknown. Findings and limits, study-wide: Reportedly, TCR beta sequences from common variable immunodeficiency showed fewer deletions and N-nucleotide insertions.

Material: peripheral blood mononuclear cells. These receptors originate from a human donor with common variable immunodeficiency.

In this sample, this clone turned up a few times. The read comes to an end 3 residues before the CDR3 does, leaving the germline J gene to fill in the end. This sequence joins TRBV11-2 and TRBJ2-5, with D possibly matching TRBD1 (6 bases). The germline V and J ends were trimmed by 5 bases and 4 bases, with 17 bases remaining between them. This CDR3 region has 15 residues. CDR1 and CDR2 from the germline V gene are SGHAT and FQNNGV. The CDR3 reads CASSPRGRGGETQYF. The CDR3 bases that were read are TGTGCCAGCAGCCCCCGCGGACGAGGGGGAGAGACC.

This clone was seen repeatedly, ten times or more. The read ends 3 residues early relative to the CDR3; the germline J gene fills the gap. J is TRBJ1-2 and V is TRBV20-1, with a possible D match to TRBD1 (5 bases). The V end was cut by 3 bases, the J end by 0 bases, with 8 bases between. CDR3 length: 13 residues. Germline values: CDR1 DFQATT, CDR2 SNEGSKA (reference sequence). The DNA read from the CDR3 is TGCAGTGCTAGTCAACAGGCTAACTATGGC. It translates to CSASQQANYG. The full CDR3 is CSASQQANYGYTF.

There are a few counts of this clone. The read terminates 3 residues before the CDR3 end, so the remaining end is supplied by the germline J gene. This rearrangement joins TRBV6-4 to TRBJ2-1; possibly TRBD2 for D (6 bases). The CDR3 covers 13 residues. V was pared by 2 bases and J by 6 bases, with 8 bases between. Germline values: CDR1 MRHNA, CDR2 SNTAGT. CDR3 bases read: TGTGCCAGCAGTGACGGAGGGCTCAATGAG. Its translation is CASSDGGLNE. The full-length CDR3 reads as CASSDGGLNEQFF.

Only a few counts were recorded for this clone. The read ends 3 residues shy of where the CDR3 ends; the end is completed using the germline J gene. This rearrangement joins TRBV19 to TRBJ2-7; D gene ambiguous. CDR1 LNHDA and CDR2 SQIVND come from the germline V gene (reference sequence). This CDR3 region has 13 residues. Trimming cost V 5 bases and J 0 bases, with 8 bases left between them. CDR3 DNA, as far as it was read: TGTGCCAGTAGTTCCCAGGCCTCCTACGAG. It codes for CASSSQASYE. The whole CDR3 is CASSSQASYEQYF. The entire variable domain, with the rest obtained from reference TRBV19 and TRBJ2-7, is as follows: DGGITQSPKYLFRKEGQNVTLSCEQNLNHDAMYWYRQDPGQGLRLIYYSQIVNDFQKGDIAEGYSVSREKKESFPLTVTSAQKNPTAFYLCASSSQASYEQYFGPGTRLTVT.

This clone was seen many times. The missing CDR3 end, 3 residues past where the read stops, is filled in from the germline J gene. This sequence joins TRBV20-1 and TRBJ2-3, with TRBD1 matching 9 bases. V shed 8 bases, J shed 3 bases, and the junction held 15 bases outside the gene matches. The V gene's germline CDR1 is DFQATT and CDR2 SNEGSKA (reference sequence). This CDR3 has 16 amino acids. Partial CDR3 DNA: TGCAGTACATACGCCAGGGACAGGGTTTTAACAGATACG. It translates to CSTYARDRVLTDT. The complete CDR3 sequence is CSTYARDRVLTDTQYF.

This clone was seen at least ten times. CDR3 protein: CASSQSSPGNYEQYF. The part of the CDR3 DNA that was read is TGCGCCAGCAGTCAATCCTCCCCAGGGAACTACGAG. The V and J genes are TRBV23-1 and TRBJ2-7; D is perhaps TRBD1 (5 bases). The read gets to within 3 residues of the CDR3 end, and the germline J gene fills in the rest. TRBV23-1 is designated an ORF whose function remains uncertain. V was shortened by 0 bases and J by 3 bases, with 12 bases between the two germline ends. The CDR3 runs to 15 residues.

Incomplete CDR3 DNA: TGTGCCAGCAGTGCCCAGGTCAATCAGCCC. Its translation is CASSAQVNQP. The full CDR3 sequence reads CASSAQVNQPQHF. This chain connects TRBV6-4 to TRBJ1-5, with D uncertain. The read falls 3 residues short of the CDR3 end, and the missing part is taken from the germline J gene. This CDR3 has 13 residues. CDR1 and CDR2 from the germline V gene are MRHNA and SNTAGT. V lost 4 bases to trimming and J lost 3 bases, with 7 bases between them.

Many counts were recorded for this clone. The read comes to an end 3 residues before the CDR3 does, leaving the germline J gene to fill in the end. The rearrangement links TRBV7-9 to TRBJ2-7; 9 positions match TRBD1. Germline V gene data show CDR1 as SEHNR and CDR2 as FQNEAQ (reference sequence). CDR3 size: 14 residues. Unmatched junction bases numbered 2, after V lost 3 bases and J lost 2 bases. CDR3 amino acids: CASSFDRGTYEQYF. Partial CDR3 DNA: TGTGCCAGCAGCTTCGACAGGGGGACCTACGAG.

This clone came up many times. The observed sequence ends 3 residues before the CDR3 terminus, with the missing tail filled in from the germline J gene. The gene calls are TRBV5-6 and TRBJ2-2, with D perhaps TRBD2 (5 bases). This CDR3 contains 14 residues. From germline, CDR1 is SGHDT and CDR2 YYEEEE. V was clipped by 1 base and J by 4 bases, with 8 bases between them. CDR3 bases read: TGTGCCAGCAGCTTGCTTCGGGGCACCGGGGAG. Amino acids: CASSLLRGTGE. The whole CDR3 sequence reads CASSLLRGTGELFF.

A note on this clone: The read is 3 residues too short to cover the CDR3 end, so that end is filled in from the germline J gene. The chain carries TRBV18 and TRBJ2-5; 9 nucleotides line up with TRBD1. The CDR3 length is 13 residues. With 3 bases clipped from V and 4 bases from J, the junction kept 0 bases outside the gene matches. CDR1 is KGHSH, CDR2 LQKENI, per germline. The CDR3: CASSPGQGETQYF. The part of the CDR3 DNA that was read is TGTGCCAGCTCACCGGGACAGGGAGAGACC.

This clone was observed many times. CDR3 bases read: TGTGCCATCGGACTAACCGGGACCAGTGGAGCCAACGTC. It is translated as CAIGLTGTSGANV. The entire CDR3 protein is CAIGLTGTSGANVLTF. This chain uses TRBV10-3 with TRBJ2-6, with a tentative D call TRBD2 (6 bases). The CDR3 end falls 3 residues outside the read, so it is completed with the germline J gene. CDR1 is ENHRY and CDR2 is SYGVKD in the germline V gene. The V end was cut by 8 bases, the J end by 7 bases, with 21 bases between. The CDR3 totals 16 residues.

This clone qualifies as medium-sized (0.01 to 0.1%). The sequence runs out 3 residues before the end of the CDR3; the remainder is reconstructed from the germline J gene. The chain recombines TRBV5-4 with TRBJ2-3; a possible D gene is TRBD2 (6 bases). The CDR3 runs 15 residues. Germline CDR1 reads SGHNT; CDR2 reads YYREEE (reference sequence). V shed 0 bases and J shed 2 bases, with 10 bases lying between them. CDR3 amino acids: CASSLAAGFTDTQYF. CDR3 DNA, as far as it was read: TGTGCCAGCAGCTTGGCCGCGGGATTCACAGATACG.

This clone is medium-sized. CDR3: CASSGARNYNSPLHF. The part of the CDR3 DNA that was read is TGTGCCAGCAGCGGCGCGCGGAACTATAATTCACCC. V gene TRBV7-2 combines with J gene TRBJ1-6; no clear D gene. The observed sequence ends 3 residues before the CDR3 terminus, with the missing tail filled in from the germline J gene. The CDR3 sequence is 15 residues long. The V end lost 5 bases, the J end lost 3 bases, and 11 bases lay between the germline ends. Looked up from germline, CDR1 is SGHTA and CDR2 is FQGNSA.

In its sample, this clone was seen many times. The read halts 3 residues ahead of the CDR3 end, with the missing end drawn from the germline J gene. The J gene is TRBJ2-7, the V gene TRBV20-1, with D possibly called TRBD1 or TRBD2 (6 bases each). V lost 6 bases, J lost 6 bases, and 21 bases lay in between. The germline gives CDR1 DFQATT, CDR2 SNEGSKA (reference sequence). This CDR3 comprises 14 residues. The part of the CDR3 DNA that was read is TGCAGTGCCGGAGGGGTCGGCAGGGGTCGCGAG. Protein product: CSAGGVGRGRE. The full CDR3 protein is CSAGGVGRGREQYF.

Comments on this clone: The CDR3 extends 3 residues past the end of the read, so its final part is completed from the germline J gene. The chain links TRBV27 to TRBJ2-7, with 13 bases that match TRBD2. Germline assignment: CDR1 MNHEY and CDR2 SMNVEV (reference sequence). This CDR3 spans 14 amino acids. The V and J ends lost 2 bases and 6 bases, in that order; junction bases with no gene match: 1. CDR3 DNA, as far as it was read: TGTGCCAGCAGTTTAGGGACTAGCGGGACCGAG. Amino acid sequence: CASSLGTSGTE. The complete CDR3 reads CASSLGTSGTEQYF.

In this sample, this clone turned up a few times. The sequenced fragment ends 3 residues before the CDR3 boundary, so the rest is inferred from the germline J gene. The chain has TRBV6-2 or TRBV6-3 and TRBJ1-1; 7 bases are a match to TRBD1. V gave up 3 bases and J gave up 0 bases; unmatched junction bases: 7. Germline values: CDR1 MNHEY, CDR2 SVGEGT. CDR3 length: 16 amino acids. The CDR3 loop reads CASSYHRGGLNTEAFF. The part of the CDR3 DNA that was read is TGTGCCAGCAGTTATCACAGGGGCGGGTTGAACACTGAA.

On this clone: The read ends 3 residues early relative to the CDR3; the germline J gene fills the gap. This chain uses TRBV30 with TRBJ2-7; D uncertain. V was clipped by 2 bases and J by 2 bases, with 7 bases between them. The length of the CDR3 is 12 residues. Germline V lookup: CDR1 GTSNPN, CDR2 SVGIG (reference sequence). The CDR3 reads CAWSIQTYEQYF. CDR3 DNA, as far as it was read: TGTGCCTGGAGTATACAAACCTACGAG.

Many counts were recorded for this clone. The CDR3 end is not reached by the read, which stops 3 residues before it; the germline J gene fills it in. The rearrangement uses TRBV5-1 and TRBJ2-1; the D gene is possibly TRBD1 (6 bases). V was cut by 0 bases and J by 9 bases, with 13 bases left in between. From germline, CDR1 is SGHRS and CDR2 YFSETQ. This CDR3 is 14 amino acids long. Here the CDR3 reads CASSLEQGPAEQFF. CDR3 DNA (partial): TGCGCCAGCAGCTTGGAGCAGGGGCCCGCTGAG.

The CDR3 is CSAPDPRGTDTQYF. The CDR3 bases that were read are TGCAGTGCTCCAGACCCGAGGGGCACAGATACG. V usage is TRBV20-1 and J usage is TRBJ2-3; D perhaps matches TRBD2 (5 bases). The read halts 3 residues ahead of the CDR3 end, with the missing end drawn from the germline J gene. This CDR3 has 14 amino acids. CDR1 and CDR2 (germline): DFQATT, SNEGSKA (reference sequence). Trimming shortened V by 5 bases and J by 1 base, and 13 bases separated the two germline ends.

As regards this clone: The missing CDR3 end, 3 residues past where the read stops, is filled in from the germline J gene. The chain links TRBV6-4 to TRBJ2-3, with D possibly TRBD2 on 5 matching bases. V was shortened by 8 bases and J by 0 bases, with 15 bases between the two germline ends. The germline CDR1 and CDR2 sequences are MRHNA and SNTAGT. CDR3 length: 15 residues. Incomplete CDR3 DNA: TGTGCCAGCCGGCCGTCAGCGGATAGCACAGATACG. Translating it yields CASRPSADSTDT. The complete CDR3 sequence is CASRPSADSTDTQYF.

This clone appeared many times. The CDR3 goes on 3 residues after the read ends, and that part is filled in from the germline J gene. This chain uses TRBV29-1 with TRBJ1-1; 9 bases agree with TRBD1. There are 14 residues in the CDR3. The germline gives CDR1 SQVTM, CDR2 ANQGSEA. The J segment lost 6 bases and the V segment lost 4 bases, leaving 9 bases of the junction unmatched. This chain's CDR3 is CSVGTGVSYAEAFF. Incomplete CDR3 DNA: TGCAGCGTTGGGACAGGGGTATCCTACGCTGAA.

This clone showed up many times. Incomplete CDR3 DNA: TGTGCCTGGAGTATCCGCTATGGC. As protein: CAWSIRYG. The whole CDR3 protein reads CAWSIRYGYTF. The chain carries TRBV30 and TRBJ1-2; D is unresolved. Read sequence stops 3 residues before the CDR3 end, and the germline J gene provides the missing end. V was shortened by 2 bases and J by 4 bases, with 5 bases between the two germline ends. This CDR3 is built from 11 residues. Germline lookup yields CDR1 GTSNPN and CDR2 SVGIG (reference sequence).

This clone has ten or more counts. The CDR3 goes on 3 residues after the read ends, and that part is filled in from the germline J gene. V is TRBV5-6 and J is TRBJ1-6; no reliable D call. Germline-derived CDR1 and CDR2 are SGHDT and YYEEEE. V was clipped by 3 bases and J by 7 bases, with 8 bases between them. The CDR3 has 13 residues. CDR3 bases read: TGTGCCAGCAGCTCGTACCAGAATTCACCC. As protein: CASSSYQNSP. The complete CDR3 reads CASSSYQNSPLHF.

Concerning this clone itself: The read ends 3 residues early relative to the CDR3; the germline J gene fills the gap. This chain joins TRBV5-1 and TRBJ2-2, with 10 nucleotides matching TRBD2. The CDR3 consists of 15 residues. The V segment lost 9 bases and the J segment 4 bases; nucleotides outside the gene matches: 9. CDR1 and CDR2 from the germline V gene are SGHRS and YFSETQ. CDR3 sequence reads: CATAPGLAVTGELFF. Incomplete CDR3 DNA: TGCGCCACCGCCCCCGGACTAGCGGTCACCGGGGAG.

This clone turned up a few times. The observed sequence ends 3 residues before the CDR3 terminus, with the missing tail filled in from the germline J gene. V usage is TRBV18 and J usage is TRBJ2-7; 10 bases are a match to TRBD2. Germline values: CDR1 KGHSH, CDR2 LQKENI. The length of the CDR3 is 16 residues. V dropped 3 bases and J dropped 6; count of bases not matched to a gene: 11. The CDR3 is CASSPGLADLFSEQYF. The CDR3 bases that were read are TGTGCCAGCTCACCCGGACTAGCGGACCTATTTTCCGAG.

This clone turned up a few times. CDR3 DNA, as far as it was read: TGTGCCTGGAGTAAAACAGGGGAAAGGGAGACC. Its translation is CAWSKTGERET. The whole CDR3 protein is CAWSKTGERETQYF. The V and J genes are TRBV30 and TRBJ2-5; 7 nucleotides agree with TRBD1. The read comes to an end 3 residues before the CDR3 does, leaving the germline J gene to fill in the end. Germline-derived CDR1 and CDR2 are GTSNPN and SVGIG (reference sequence). With V trimmed by 2 bases and J by 5 bases, 8 bases remained unmatched. This CDR3 spans 14 amino acids.

Comment on this clone: With the read ending 3 residues before the CDR3 end, the germline J gene is used to fill in that end. The chain employs TRBV11-2 and TRBJ1-1; D gene uncertain. The V end was cut by 1 base, the J end by 2 bases, with 8 bases between. The CDR3 loop spans 14 amino acids. Germline lookup yields CDR1 SGHAT and CDR2 FQNNGV. CDR3 protein: CASSLGFGNTEAFF. The sequenced part of the CDR3 DNA is TGTGCCAGCAGCTTAGGGTTTGGCAACACTGAA.

This clone came up a few times. The missing CDR3 end, 3 residues past where the read stops, is filled in from the germline J gene. V is TRBV18 and J is TRBJ2-7, with 13 bases fitting TRBD2. CDR1 is KGHSH and CDR2 is LQKENI in the germline V gene. Germline trimming cut 5 bases from V and 2 bases from J; bases unmatched to any gene: 6. This CDR3 region has 16 residues. The CDR3 DNA, read in part, is TGTGCCAGCTCATCGACTAGCGGGGGGAATACCTACGAG. Its protein is CASSSTSGGNTYE. The whole CDR3 protein is CASSSTSGGNTYEQYF. The whole variable domain, filled in from reference TRBV18 and TRBJ2-7, reads NAGVMQNPRHLVRRRGQEARLRCSPMKGHSHVYWYRQLPEEGLKFMVYLQKENIIDESGMPKERFSAEFPKEGPSILRIQQVVRGDSAAYFCASSSTSGGNTYEQYFGPGTRLTVT.